The clone carrying this T cell receptor (beta chain) was observed a few times. Original handling: Reference gene primer amplification gave estimated nucleated cell counts. Measured with immunoSEQ multiplex PCR; TCRdb has only the in-frame clones, and not every one. The V and J calls and clone size were taken over from that table, and D and trimming were inferred from the DNA. Of about 250,000 clones listed, around 81% are singletons. This entry belongs to a study of blood T cell repertoires in COVID-19. The wider study: Specimens from acute and convalescent COVID-19 originated in the United States, Italy and Spain. The cDNA or gDNA used as material had been derived from T cells, B-cell-depleted T cells, or PBMCs.

J gave up 9 bases and V 7 bases, and 11 bases lay outside the gene matches. Germline V CDR1 and CDR2: SQVTM, ANQGSEA. There are 13 residues in the CDR3. The material sequenced was peripheral blood. The clonotype originates from a man in his fifties with active or convalescent COVID-19. This sequence joins TRBV29-1 and TRBJ2-3; TRBD1 matches at 9 bases. The CDR3 coding sequence is TGCAGCGCCCGGGACAGGGTGAGTGAGACGCAGTATTTT. Amino acid sequence: CSARDRVSETQYF.